The 30 T cell receptor beta chains reported below all come from one sample, sequenced in a study of beta chain features in type 1 diabetes. Isolated RNA was reverse transcribed in full, so expressed TCRB transcripts were sequenced. Here immunoSEQ multiplex PCR was the method, and the copy in TCRdb shows in-frame clones only, minus some. The data hold tens of thousands of clones, with under 35% observed a single time. Input material: stem cell memory CD4+ T cells from blood. The origin of the receptors is a woman between 18 and 30 years old in good health.

The chain joins TRBV5-1 to TRBJ2-3; D might be TRBD1 (5 bases). CDR3 size: 16 residues. In germline, CDR1 is SGHRS, CDR2 YFSETQ. Trimming pared 0 bases from V and 6 bases from J, leaving 17 bases between. The CDR3 DNA reads as TGCGCCAGCAGCTTGGGCGGCAGGGCGATCTTGGATACGCAGTATTTT. Translation gives CASSLGGRAILDTQYF.

This clone was picked up a small number of times. This sequence joins TRBV18 and TRBJ2-7; possibly TRBD1 for D (6 bases). The length of the CDR3 is 15 residues. V was clipped by 6 bases and J by 3 bases, with 18 bases between them. Germline V CDR1 and CDR2: KGHSH, LQKENI. This chain's CDR3 is CASSLGAGEIYEQYF. CDR3 nucleotide sequence: TGTGCCAGCTCCCTTGGGGCAGGGGAAATCTACGAGCAGTACTTC.

This chain uses TRBV11-2 with TRBJ2-2, with D possibly matching TRBD2 (5 bases). V shed 7 bases and J shed 4 bases, with 13 bases lying between them. The CDR3 has 14 amino acids. Germline assignment: CDR1 SGHAT and CDR2 FQNNGV. This CDR3 is CASTPERSTGELFF. The DNA of the CDR3 is TGTGCCAGCACACCAGAGCGGAGCACCGGGGAGCTGTTTTTT.

This clone has just a few counts. The rearrangement joins TRBV10-2 to TRBJ2-5, with 7 bases aligning to TRBD2. J gave up 7 bases and V 7 bases, and 12 bases lay outside the gene matches. The CDR3 consists of 14 residues. CDR1 is WSHSY and CDR2 is SAAADI in the germline V gene. The CDR3 sequence is CASKLARPVGTQYF. The CDR3 nucleotides read TGCGCCAGCAAACTAGCGAGGCCGGTAGGGACCCAGTACTTC.

This chain joins TRBV7-8 and TRBJ2-7, with D possibly matching TRBD1 (7 bases). Trimming stripped 6 bases from V and 7 bases from J, with 19 bases between. CDR1 is SGHVS and CDR2 is FQNEAQ in the germline V gene. This CDR3 has 14 residues. The CDR3 loop reads CASRKIRGAREQYF. The DNA of the CDR3 is TGTGCCAGCAGGAAAATCAGGGGGGCAAGGGAGCAGTACTTC.

The chain has TRBV5-1 and TRBJ1-1; the match to TRBD1 covers 10 bases. The CDR3 consists of 15 residues. The ends lost 0 bases at V and 5 bases at J; junction bases unmatched: 4. Germline V gene data show CDR1 as SGHRS and CDR2 as YFSETQ. The CDR3 is CASSLGGQGWTEAFF. CDR3 DNA sequence: TGCGCCAGCAGCTTGGGGGGACAGGGGTGGACTGAAGCTTTCTTT.

The chain has TRBV19 and TRBJ2-7; 9 nucleotides agree with TRBD1. The junction had 12 bases not matched to a gene; V was cut back by 5 bases and J by 4 bases. This CDR3 has 16 amino acids. Looked up from germline, CDR1 is LNHDA and CDR2 is SQIVND (reference sequence). CDR3 loop: CASSPQGAGWAYEQYF. CDR3 DNA sequence: TGTGCCAGTAGTCCACAGGGGGCAGGTTGGGCTTACGAGCAGTACTTC.

The chain has TRBV7-3 and TRBJ2-5; D not certain. Deletions cut 8 bases from V and 7 bases from J, with 14 bases between. The CDR3 spans 12 residues. Germline CDR1 and CDR2: SGHTA and FQGTGA. The CDR3 nucleotides are TGTGCCAGCGCTGAGTCGGTCGGGACCCAGTACTTC. This encodes CASAESVGTQYF.

The rearrangement joins TRBV5-1 to TRBJ2-7; 14 positions agree with TRBD2. There are 16 residues in the CDR3. Germline V gene sequence: CDR1 SGHRS, CDR2 YFSETQ. V trimming: 3 bases; J trimming: 3 bases; junction bases outside the gene matches: 5. The CDR3 bases are TGCGCCAGCAGCTCCGGACTAGCGGGGGGATTCTACGAGCAGTACTTC. The encoded protein is CASSSGLAGGFYEQYF.

The table lists this clone with a few counts. The chain uses TRBV7-2 and TRBJ2-5; D possibly corresponds to TRBD1 (6 bases). V lost 5 bases and J 3 bases, leaving 13 bases between the germline ends. The CDR3 has 14 amino acids. Germline assignment: CDR1 SGHTA and CDR2 FQGNSA. CDR3 coding DNA: TGTGCCAGCAGCCGACCAGGGGCCGAAGAGACCCAGTACTTC. As protein: CASSRPGAEETQYF.

The chain carries TRBV28 and TRBJ2-5; TRBD2 is a possible D gene (7 bases). V was trimmed by 5 bases and J by 6 bases, leaving 16 bases between them. The V gene's germline CDR1 is MDHEN and CDR2 SYDVKM. CDR3 size: 14 residues. The CDR3 loop is CASSTPGGRKTQYF. The CDR3 bases are TGTGCCAGCAGTACCCCCGGGGGGCGGAAGACCCAGTACTTC.

In its sample, this clone was seen a few times. The rearrangement uses TRBV30 and TRBJ2-1; tentative D call: TRBD2 (6 bases). CDR1 and CDR2 (germline): GTSNPN, SVGIG (reference sequence). This CDR3 is 12 amino acids long. Between the trimmed V and J ends, which lost 0 bases and 8 bases, there was a span of 8 bases. The CDR3 protein is CAWSVTGDEQFF. CDR3 in DNA: TGTGCCTGGAGTGTAACGGGGGATGAGCAGTTCTTC.

J is TRBJ1-5 and V is TRBV15, with D perhaps TRBD1 (5 bases). The CDR3 has 15 amino acids. Germline CDR1 reads LNHNV; CDR2 reads YYDKDF (reference sequence). V was pared by 4 bases and J by 5 bases, with 15 bases between. CDR3 in DNA: TGTGCCACCAGCACGGCGCAGGGTTGGGATCAGCCCCAGCATTTT. Amino acid sequence: CATSTAQGWDQPQHF.

This clone has more than one count but fewer than ten. The J gene is TRBJ1-4, the V gene TRBV18; D is unresolved. This CDR3 has 15 residues. Trimming left V 2 bases short and J 8 bases short, with 15 bases between. The germline V gene has CDR1 KGHSH and CDR2 LQKENI. This CDR3 reads CASSPNAESSEKLFF. In DNA form, the CDR3 reads TGTGCCAGCTCACCAAATGCGGAATCTAGCGAAAAACTGTTTTTT. Using reference TRBV18 and TRBJ1-4 for the parts outside the CDR3, the full variable domain is NAGVMQNPRHLVRRRGQEARLRCSPMKGHSHVYWYRQLPEEGLKFMVYLQKENIIDESGMPKERFSAEFPKEGPSILRIQQVVRGDSAAYFCASSPNAESSEKLFFGSGTQLSVL.

This CDR3 reads CAWSASGPQAFF. The DNA for the CDR3 is TGTGCCTGGAGTGCGTCAGGGCCCCAAGCTTTCTTT. The rearrangement links TRBV30 to TRBJ1-1, with D possibly matching TRBD1 (5 bases). CDR3 length equals 12 residues. V lost 1 base, J lost 9 bases, and 12 bases lay in between. The germline gives CDR1 GTSNPN, CDR2 SVGIG (reference sequence).

CDR3 region: CATHGGAGTGELFF. CDR3 bases: TGTGCCACCCATGGGGGGGCCGGGACCGGGGAGCTGTTTTTT. This chain connects TRBV19 to TRBJ2-2; D is perhaps TRBD2 (7 bases). Trimming took 10 bases from V and 5 from J, leaving 17 bases between them. Germline loops: CDR1 LNHDA, CDR2 SQIVND (reference sequence). The CDR3 loop spans 14 amino acids.

The rearrangement uses TRBV7-9 and TRBJ2-1, with a possible D match to TRBD2 (5 bases). This CDR3 has 16 amino acids. CDR1 and CDR2 (germline): SEHNR, FQNEAQ (reference sequence). V lost 1 base and J 5 bases, leaving 15 bases between the germline ends. The CDR3 loop reads CASSLGWLEANNEQFF. CDR3 nucleotides: TGTGCCAGCAGCTTAGGTTGGTTGGAGGCTAACAATGAGCAGTTCTTC.

This chain uses TRBV2 with TRBJ2-7; 10 nucleotides match TRBD2. Trimming took 8 bases from V and 4 from J; bases not matched to a gene: 8. The CDR3 runs 14 residues. Per the germline V gene, CDR1 is SNHLY and CDR2 is FYNNEI. The CDR3 bases are TGTGCCAGCGCCGCTAGCGGGAGTTCGTACGAGCAGTACTTC. Protein sequence: CASAASGSSYEQYF.

The rearrangement joins TRBV21-1 to TRBJ1-5. TRBV21-1 is a pseudogene segment. This CDR3 contains 14 residues. The CDR3 DNA follows: TGTGCCAGCAGCAAAATGAGGATTCATCAGCCCCAGCATTTT. Protein sequence: CASSKMRIHQPQHF.

This clone was counted between two and nine times. The V and J genes are TRBV28 and TRBJ1-2; TRBD1 aligns across 8 bases. Germline CDR1 is MDHEN and CDR2 is SYDVKM. The CDR3 totals 13 residues. The junction had 7 bases not matched to a gene; V was cut back by 6 bases and J by 7 bases. The CDR3 reads CASSPGQASGYTF. CDR3 coding DNA: TGTGCCAGCAGCCCGGGACAGGCTAGTGGCTACACCTTC.

The V gene is TRBV7-9, the J gene TRBJ1-5; D is unclear. Per the germline V gene, CDR1 is SEHNR and CDR2 is FQNEAQ (reference sequence). CDR3 length equals 13 residues. The V end lost 5 bases, the J end lost 6 bases, and 11 bases lay between the germline ends. The CDR3 DNA sequence: TGTGCCAGCAGCCCGCGGAGCGGTCAGCCCCAGCATTTT. Translating gives CASSPRSGQPQHF.

The CDR3 is CASSPLYGYTF. CDR3 bases: TGTGCCAGCAGCCCCCTTTATGGCTACACCTTC. V usage is TRBV7-2 and J usage is TRBJ1-2; D gene unclear. The ends were cut back, 5 bases at V and 5 bases at J, with 6 bases in the middle. Per the germline V gene, CDR1 is SGHTA and CDR2 is FQGNSA. The CDR3 sequence is 11 residues long. Supplemented by reference TRBV7-2 and TRBJ1-2, the full variable domain reads GAGVSQSPSNKVTEKGKDVELRCDPISGHTALYWYRQSLGQGLEFLIYFQGNSAPDKSGLPSDRFSAERTGGSVSTLTIQRTQQEDSAVYLCASSPLYGYTFGSGTRLTVV.

The chain carries TRBV25-1 and TRBJ1-2, with 12 bases lining up with TRBD1. Germline V gene sequence: CDR1 MGHDK, CDR2 SYGVNS. CDR3 length equals 13 residues. The V and J ends lost 4 bases and 7 bases, in that order; junction bases with no gene match: 1. The CDR3 DNA is TGTGCCAGCAGTGTGGGACAGGGGGCTGGCTACACCTTC. Encoded protein: CASSVGQGAGYTF.

CDR3 DNA sequence: TGTGCCAGCCGGACAGGAAACAATCAGCCCCAGCATTTT. Translating it yields CASRTGNNQPQHF. The chain employs TRBV6-5 and TRBJ1-5; 7 nucleotides match TRBD1. CDR3 length: 13 residues. Germline CDR1 is MNHEY and CDR2 is SVGAGI. Trimming took 8 bases from V and 3 from J; bases not matched to a gene: 4.

V and J are TRBV6-5 and TRBJ1-3, with D unresolved. The V end lost 6 bases, the J end lost 1 base, and 13 bases lay between the germline ends. Germline CDR1 is MNHEY and CDR2 is SVGAGI. This CDR3 is built from 15 residues. CDR3 nucleotides: TGTGCCAGCAGGAGGGAGAGGGAGTCTGGAAACACCATATATTTT. It yields the protein CASRRERESGNTIYF.

The V call is TRBV27, the J call TRBJ2-5, with D perhaps TRBD1 (6 bases). CDR3 size: 12 residues. Germline loops: CDR1 MNHEY, CDR2 SMNVEV (reference sequence). V was clipped by 8 bases and J by 5 bases, with 12 bases between them. CDR3 nucleotides: TGTGCCAGCTCAAGGCAGGGGGAGACCCAGTACTTC. This gives the protein CASSRQGETQYF.

There are a few counts of this clone. The rearrangement joins TRBV6-6 to TRBJ2-1; TRBD1 matches at 9 bases. Germline V gene data show CDR1 as MNHNY and CDR2 as SVGAGI (reference sequence). V was pared by 8 bases and J by 10 bases, with 18 bases of the junction left unmatched. This CDR3 has 16 amino acids. In nucleotides, the CDR3 is TGTGCCAGCCGTAGTTTAGGGACAGGGTCTCTCAAGGAGCAGTTCTTC. Protein sequence: CASRSLGTGSLKEQFF.

This clone was recorded a few times. The rearrangement uses TRBV7-2 and TRBJ1-2; D call uncertain. V was cut by 4 bases and J by 2 bases, with 11 bases left in between. There are 14 residues in the CDR3. Germline V lookup: CDR1 SGHTA, CDR2 FQGNSA. CDR3 sequence: CASSSFTENYGYTF. The CDR3 nucleotides read TGTGCCAGCAGCTCCTTCACAGAAAACTATGGCTACACCTTC. The full variable domain, with the rest looked up from reference TRBV7-2 and TRBJ1-2, is GAGVSQSPSNKVTEKGKDVELRCDPISGHTALYWYRQSLGQGLEFLIYFQGNSAPDKSGLPSDRFSAERTGGSVSTLTIQRTQQEDSAVYLCASSSFTENYGYTFGSGTRLTVV.

In this sample, this clone turned up a few times. V usage is TRBV9 and J usage is TRBJ2-5, with 8 bases matching TRBD2. This CDR3 has 16 amino acids. The J segment lost 5 bases and the V segment lost 0 bases, leaving 9 bases of the junction unmatched. Germline-derived CDR1 and CDR2 are SGDLS and YYNGEE. DNA of the CDR3: TGTGCCAGCAGCGTAGTTGGGACTAGTGGGGTTGAGACCCAGTACTTC. Protein sequence: CASSVVGTSGVETQYF.

V and J are TRBV21-1 and TRBJ1-3; the D call TRBD1 from the table was never checked on the DNA. TRBV21-1 is listed as a pseudogene. The length of the CDR3 is 19 residues. In DNA form, the CDR3 reads TGTGCCAGCAGCAGGGGGACAGACCAAACGCTCCCCTCTGGAAACACCATATATTTT. Translated: CASSRGTDQTLPSGNTIYF.